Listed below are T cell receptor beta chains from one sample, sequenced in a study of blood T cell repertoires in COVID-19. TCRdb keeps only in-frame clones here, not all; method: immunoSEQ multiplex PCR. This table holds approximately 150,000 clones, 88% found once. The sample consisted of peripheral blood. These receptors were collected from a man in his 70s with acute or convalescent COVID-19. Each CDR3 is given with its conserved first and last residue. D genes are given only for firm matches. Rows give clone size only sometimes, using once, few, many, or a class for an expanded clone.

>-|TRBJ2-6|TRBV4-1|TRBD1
TGCGCCAGCAGCCAAGTCCTGGACAGGTCTTTCTCTGGGGCCAACGTCCTGACTTTC
CASSQVLDRSFSGANVLTF
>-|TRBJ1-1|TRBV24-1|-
TGTGCCACCAGTGAGAGGAACACTGAAGCTTTCTTT
CATSERNTEAFF
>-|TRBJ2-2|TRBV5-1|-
TGCGCCAGCAGCCCCGTCGGGGTATCGAACACCGGGGAGCTGTTTTTT
CASSPVGVSNTGELFF
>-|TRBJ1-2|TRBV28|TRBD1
TGTGCCAGCAGTTTGGGGGACAGGGACACCTATGGCTACACCTTC
CASSLGDRDTYGYTF
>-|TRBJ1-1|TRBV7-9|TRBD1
TGTGCCAGCAGTTGGGACAGGGGGAGCCCCACTGAAGCTTTCTTT
CASSWDRGSPTEAFF
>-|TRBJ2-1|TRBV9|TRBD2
TGTGCCAGCAGCGTTAGCGGGAGGGCCGGGAATGAGCAGTTCTTC
CASSVSGRAGNEQFF
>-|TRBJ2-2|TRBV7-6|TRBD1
TGTGCCAGCAGCTTAGGACAGGGATCAACCGGGGAGCTGTTTTTT
CASSLGQGSTGELFF
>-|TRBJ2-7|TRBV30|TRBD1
TGTGCCGCCTCTGGAACCCCCTGGGACAGCTCCTACGAGCAGTACTTC
CAASGTPWDSSYEQYF
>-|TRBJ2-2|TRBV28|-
TGTGCCAGCACTTCCCACAGGGCCAACACCGGGGAGCTGTTTTTT
CASTSHRANTGELFF
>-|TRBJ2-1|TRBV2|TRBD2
TGTGCCAGCACGCGGGGGGGCTACAATGAGCAGTTCTTC
CASTRGGYNEQFF
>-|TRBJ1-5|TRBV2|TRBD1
TGTGCCAGCAGTTATGACAGGGTAAACAATCAGCCCCAGCATTTT
CASSYDRVNNQPQHF
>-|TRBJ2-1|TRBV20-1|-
TGCAGTGCTAGTAGTCTAGCCAATGAGCAGTTCTTC
CSASSLANEQFF
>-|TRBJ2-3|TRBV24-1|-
TGTGCCACCAGTGATCCCGACGGAGTCGGGGATACGCAGTATTTT
CATSDPDGVGDTQYF
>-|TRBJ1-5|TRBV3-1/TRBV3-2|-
TGTGCCAGCAGCCAGGGCGGGAATCAGCCCCAGCATTTT
CASSQGGNQPQHF
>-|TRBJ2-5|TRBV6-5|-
TGTGCCAGCAGTTACTTCGGGGGGCTAGATGAGACCCAGTACTTC
CASSYFGGLDETQYF
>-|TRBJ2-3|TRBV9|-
TGTGCCAGCAGCGGCATGGACGGGGTGGATACGCAGTATTTT
CASSGMDGVDTQYF
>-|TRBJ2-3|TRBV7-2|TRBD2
TGTGCCAGCAGCTTAACTAGCGGCTATATCACAGATACGCAGTATTTT
CASSLTSGYITDTQYF
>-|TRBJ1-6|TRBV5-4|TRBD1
TGTGCCAGCAGAAGACAGGGACTAGCCTATAATTCACCCCTCCACTTT
CASRRQGLAYNSPLHF
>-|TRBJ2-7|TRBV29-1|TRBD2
TGCAGCGTTGAATTCGGAGGGAGGGCCTCCTACGAGCAGTACTTC
CSVEFGGRASYEQYF
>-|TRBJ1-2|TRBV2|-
TGTGCCAGCAGTGCGGTTATTAACTATGGCTACACCTTC
CASSAVINYGYTF
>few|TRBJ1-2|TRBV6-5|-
TGTGCCAGCAGCAACGTCGGGGGGTCGCTTGGCTACACCTTC
CASSNVGGSLGYTF
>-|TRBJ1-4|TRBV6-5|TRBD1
TGTGCCAGCAGGCGGACAGGATCGAATGAAAAACTGTTTTTT
CASRRTGSNEKLFF
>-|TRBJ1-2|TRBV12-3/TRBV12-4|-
TGTGCCAGCAGTTCCCAATATGGCTACACCTTC
CASSSQYGYTF
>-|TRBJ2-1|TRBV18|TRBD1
TGTGCCAGCTCACTTGGACAGGGTTTTAGAAATGAGCAGTTCTTC
CASSLGQGFRNEQFF
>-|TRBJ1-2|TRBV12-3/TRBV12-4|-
TGTGCCAGCAGTTTATGGGCCTATGGCTACACCTTC
CASSLWAYGYTF
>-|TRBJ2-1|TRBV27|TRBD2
TGTGCCAGCAGTCCCGGGACTAGCGGGGGTAATGAGCAGTTCTTC
CASSPGTSGGNEQFF
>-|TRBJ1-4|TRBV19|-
TGTGCCAGTAGTCTAGCAGATCATAATGAAAAACTGTTTTTT
CASSLADHNEKLFF
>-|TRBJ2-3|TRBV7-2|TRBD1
TGTGCCAGCAAACTCCAACAGGGGGCCAGCACAGATACGCAGTATTTT
CASKLQQGASTDTQYF
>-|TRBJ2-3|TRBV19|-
TGTGCCAGTAGTATATCGGGAGTCACCACAGATACGCAGTATTTT
CASSISGVTTDTQYF
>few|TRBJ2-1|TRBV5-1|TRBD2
TGCGCCAGCAGCTTGGTACTCACGACTAGCGGGGACAATGAGCAGTTCTTC
CASSLVLTTSGDNEQFF
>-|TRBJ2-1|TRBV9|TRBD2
TGTGCCAGCAGCGTAGGAACTAGCGGTTGGAATGAGCAGTTCTTC
CASSVGTSGWNEQFF
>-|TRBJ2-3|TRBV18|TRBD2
TGTGCCAGCTCACCACCCGGGGGGTCCACAGATACGCAGTATTTT
CASSPPGGSTDTQYF
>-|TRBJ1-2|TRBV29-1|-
TGCAGCGTTGGCCTCCGGGGAGGAGGCTACACCTTC
CSVGLRGGGYTF
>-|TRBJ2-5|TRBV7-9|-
TGTGCCAGCAGCTGGGGGCTAGCTGAGACCCAGTACTTC
CASSWGLAETQYF